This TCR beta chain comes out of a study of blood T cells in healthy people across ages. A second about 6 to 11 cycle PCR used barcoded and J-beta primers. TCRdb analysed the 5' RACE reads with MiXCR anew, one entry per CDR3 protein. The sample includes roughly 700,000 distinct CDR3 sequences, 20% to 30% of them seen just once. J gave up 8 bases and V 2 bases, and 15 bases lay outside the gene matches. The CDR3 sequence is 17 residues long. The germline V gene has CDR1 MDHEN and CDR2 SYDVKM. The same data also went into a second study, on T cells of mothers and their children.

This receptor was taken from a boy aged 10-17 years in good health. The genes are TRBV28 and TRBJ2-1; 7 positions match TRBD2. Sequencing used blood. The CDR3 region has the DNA TGTGCCAGCAGTTTAGTAGGGTCGCGCGGGAGTATTGATGAGCAGTTCTTC. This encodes CASSLVGSRGSIDEQFF.